The 7 T cell receptor beta chains given below trace back to one sample, sequenced in a study of T cells in Graves' hyperthyroidism and ophthalmopathy. Amplification yielded TCR beta CDR3 regions, with RNA transcripts as the source. During a first-round RT-PCR of the TCR CDR3, the HTBI primer set was used. MiXCR was run by TCRdb on the multiplex PCR reads, yielding one entry per CDR3 protein. The table has over 650,000 distinct CDR3 sequences, roughly 45% seen once. Sequencing was performed on peripheral blood or thyroid tissue (not recorded which). The receptors were sampled from an adult man with Graves' disease, either hyperthyroidism or ophthalmopathy (not recorded which).

This clonotype has just a few counts. The V and J genes are TRBV5-1 and TRBJ1-2, with a tentative D call TRBD1 (6 bases). The germline V gene has CDR1 SGHRS and CDR2 YFSETQ. V was trimmed by 7 bases and J by 1 base, leaving 17 bases between them. This CDR3 spans 15 amino acids. In DNA form, the CDR3 reads TGCGCCAGCGCCCCTTCGACACAGGGTAACTATGGCTACACCTTC. Translated: CASAPSTQGNYGYTF.

This clonotype was detected only a few times. The chain's CDR3 is CASSERVQSELGQRQTYTGYTF. CDR3 in DNA: TGTGCCAGCAGTGAACGCGTTCAGTCGGAACTCGGGCAAAGACAAACGTATACTGGCTACACCTTC. The gene calls are TRBV2 and TRBJ1-2; D call uncertain. Germline lookup yields CDR1 SNHLY and CDR2 FYNNEI. V was trimmed by 2 bases and J by 7 bases, leaving 38 bases between them. CDR3 length: 22 residues.

The V gene is TRBV20-1, the J gene TRBJ1-2; 8 bases agree with TRBD1. Trimming removed 5 bases from V and 2 bases from J; junction bases left unmatched: 13. Looked up from germline, CDR1 is DFQATT and CDR2 is SNEGSKA (reference sequence). The CDR3 consists of 16 residues. CDR3 loop: CSALITGQAENYGYTF. As DNA, the CDR3 is TGCAGTGCTCTTATTACGGGACAGGCAGAAAACTATGGCTACACCTTC.

J is TRBJ1-4 and V is TRBV2; 9 bases agree with TRBD1. The V segment lost 6 bases and the J segment 6 bases; nucleotides outside the gene matches: 5. CDR3 size: 14 residues. Germline assignment: CDR1 SNHLY and CDR2 FYNNEI. The CDR3: CASRDRGEDEKLFF. The CDR3 DNA reads TGTGCCAGCAGGGACAGGGGAGAAGATGAAAAACTGTTTTTT.

V gene TRBV7-9 combines with J gene TRBJ1-4, with D uncertain. This CDR3 is 13 amino acids long. The V gene lost 5 bases and the J gene lost 7 bases, with 11 bases spanning the gap. CDR1 and CDR2 (germline): SEHNR, FQNEAQ (reference sequence). CDR3 residues: CASSPGRGEKLFF. The CDR3 DNA reads TGTGCCAGCAGCCCTGGTCGAGGTGAAAAACTGTTTTTT.

This clonotype was seen only a few times. The chain's CDR3 is CASSLSGVGYEQYF. CDR3 coding DNA: TGTGCCAGCAGTCTCTCAGGGGTTGGCTACGAGCAGTACTTC. The rearrangement joins TRBV7-4 to TRBJ2-7; a possible D gene is TRBD1 (6 bases). Trimming took 6 bases from V and 3 from J, leaving 15 bases between them. Germline CDR1 reads SGHVT; CDR2 reads SQSDAQ. This CDR3 comprises 14 residues.

In this sample, this clonotype turned up once. This chain joins TRBV20-1 and TRBJ2-2; 10 bases match TRBD2. The CDR3 has 15 residues. Germline CDR1 reads DFQATT; CDR2 reads SNEGSKA (reference sequence). V trimming: 2 bases; J trimming: 7 bases; junction bases outside the gene matches: 7. The CDR3 spells CSARSGGALSGELFF. CDR3 in DNA: TGCAGTGCTAGAAGCGGGGGGGCCCTTAGCGGGGAGCTGTTTTTT.